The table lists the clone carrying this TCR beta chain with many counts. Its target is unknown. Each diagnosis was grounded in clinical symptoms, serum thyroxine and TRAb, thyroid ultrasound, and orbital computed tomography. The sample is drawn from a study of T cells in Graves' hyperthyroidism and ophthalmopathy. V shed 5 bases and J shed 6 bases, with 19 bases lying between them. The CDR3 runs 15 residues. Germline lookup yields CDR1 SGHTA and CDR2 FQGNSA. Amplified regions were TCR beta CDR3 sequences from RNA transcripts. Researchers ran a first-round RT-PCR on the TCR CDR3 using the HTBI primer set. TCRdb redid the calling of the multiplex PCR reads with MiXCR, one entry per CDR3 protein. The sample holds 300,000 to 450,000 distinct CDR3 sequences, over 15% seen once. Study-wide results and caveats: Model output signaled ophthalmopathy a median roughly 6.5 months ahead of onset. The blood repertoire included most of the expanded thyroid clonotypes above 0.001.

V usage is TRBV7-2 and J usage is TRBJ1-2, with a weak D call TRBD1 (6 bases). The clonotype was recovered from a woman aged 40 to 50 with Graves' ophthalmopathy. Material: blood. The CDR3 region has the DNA TGTGCCAGCAGCGGACGGACAGAAGTAGGGAATGGCTACACCTTC. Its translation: CASSGRTEVGNGYTF.